One sample yielded the 4 T cell receptor beta chains listed below, sequenced in a study of T-cell memory formation after mild COVID-19. TCRdb re-derived calls from the 5' RACE reads in MiXCR, one entry per CDR3 protein. The sample records about 340,000 distinct CDR3 sequences, 10% to 15% being singletons. Sequencing input: PBMCs or a T cell subset sorted from them (not recorded which). The receptors stem from a young man who had mild COVID-19 (a few samples of this study predate the infection). Cell type and time point are not known.

This clonotype was observed at least ten times. The gene calls are TRBV6-6 and TRBJ2-7; a possible D gene is TRBD2 (5 bases). CDR1 MNHNY and CDR2 SVGAGI come from the germline V gene (reference sequence). This CDR3 has 13 residues. The V end lost 2 bases, the J end lost 7 bases, and 12 bases lay between the germline ends. CDR3 sequence: CASSYGIPGEQYV. The CDR3 DNA sequence: TGTGCCAGCAGTTACGGTATCCCGGGGGAGCAGTACGTC.

The chain couples TRBV6-2 or TRBV6-3 to TRBJ1-1; D is unresolved. This CDR3 is built from 14 residues. V was shortened by 0 bases and J by 4 bases, with 9 bases between the two germline ends. CDR1 is MNHEY, CDR2 SVGEGT, per germline. CDR3 sequence (DNA): TGTGCCAGCAGTTACTCGGGGATCGGCACTGAAGCTTTCTTT. This sequence encodes CASSYSGIGTEAFF.

The gene calls are TRBV5-1 and TRBJ2-5, with D perhaps matching TRBD2 (5 bases). The CDR3 has 13 residues. V lost 0 bases and J 7 bases, leaving 10 bases between the germline ends. Germline CDR1 is SGHRS and CDR2 is YFSETQ. Written as DNA, the CDR3 is TGCGCCAGCAGCTTGGCCCGGGAAGGGACCCAGTACTTC. It specifies CASSLAREGTQYF.

The genes are TRBV6-1 and TRBJ2-7, with D uncertain. The CDR3 is 11 amino acids. Trimming removed 5 bases at V and 2 bases at J, with 4 bases between. Per the germline V gene, CDR1 is MNHNS and CDR2 is SASEGT. The CDR3 sequence: CASSTTYEQYV. CDR3 coding DNA: TGTGCCAGCAGTACGACCTACGAGCAGTACGTC.